The clone carrying this TCR beta chain was seen repeatedly, ten times or more. This entry belongs to a study of spatial heterogeneity in lung cancer. Study-level background: Detected sequences consistently included more beta-chain ones than alpha-chain ones.

Time point described: blood at routine non-recurrence follow-up after resection. Unsorted whole RNA of tumor, nontumor lung or frozen PBMC was sequenced. Every TCR cDNA molecule carried a tag that served as a unique molecular identifier. TCRdb re-called the 5' RACE reads through MiXCR, storing one row per CDR3 protein. The sample contains roughly 120,000 distinct CDR3 sequences, more than 9% of which appear only once. Here the sequenced sample was PBMCs, taken at follow-up. This clonotype originated in a male donor with early-stage non-small cell lung cancer.

The CDR3 loop is CASRSGGNEQFF. Here the CDR3 DNA reads TGTGCCAGCAGGTCAGGGGGGAATGAGCAGTTCTTC. The genes are TRBV6-5 and TRBJ2-1, with D maybe TRBD1 (7 bases). This CDR3 contains 12 residues. Per the germline V gene, CDR1 is MNHEY and CDR2 is SVGAGI. Trimming took 6 bases from V and 7 from J, leaving 10 bases between them.